This T cell receptor (beta chain) was observed in a study of neoadjuvant nivolumab and ipilimumab in lung cancer (dated by TCRdb to about 2020). Study-level background: Intravenous nivolumab was dosed at 3 mg/kg on days 1, 15 and 29, and in the combination arm ipilimumab 1 mg/kg was added on day 1 only. The primary trial endpoint was the major pathologic response (MPR) rate in the intention-to-treat population in each study arm. In the trial, 45 or so patients with operable NSCLC were treated, of whom some 23 were randomized to nivolumab monotherapy and around 20 to nivolumab plus ipilimumab. TCR repertoires in pretherapy (baseline) peripheral blood were compared with TCR repertoires in tumors resected at surgery after neoadjuvant immune checkpoint blockade. Matched pretherapy and resected tumor pairs were analyzed for seven patients, of whom four received nivolumab and three received nivolumab plus ipilimumab. General study outcomes and caveats: Richness in tumors resected after neoadjuvant therapy showed a positive correlation with pretherapy blood TCR richness (Spearman R = 0.82). Compared with tumor-adjacent uninvolved lung, resected tumors had greater TCR richness and clonality, and increases showed up in more of the dual-therapy-treated tumors. No significant correlation was found between TCR clonality and pathologic tumor regression, and only a single major-pathologic-response sample was available for the analysis of TCR clonality versus pathologic tumor regression. TCR sequencing was performed in a small number of samples. From pretherapy to surgery, increases in tumor T-cell richness and clonality were observed in three of three dual-therapy tumors but in only two of four nivolumab-treated tumors.

The germline ends are 14 bases apart after V is trimmed by 5 bases and J by 6 bases. The germline V gene encodes CDR1 SEHNR and CDR2 FQNEAQ (reference sequence). The CDR3 goes from the cysteine to the phenylalanine over 14 residues. The only DNA kept is the CDR3, 42 bases in frame from the first base. Worth noting for this clone: The antigen it binds to is not known. Base quality data are lacking; no much larger clone is found one base away.

The library was prepared using the immunoSEQ multiplex PCR assay. On the study's bioinformatics: Repertoires were summarized in terms of richness and clonality, and significantly expanded and contracted clones between pre- and post-therapy samples were identified. TCRdb mirrors the immuneACCESS table, restricted to in-frame sequences. Some clones are absent from its copies; in checked studies, under half trace to an unresolved V gene, and the reason for the others is unknown. The DNA gave D and trimming, while V, J and clone size come from that table. The sample table lists 39,000 or so clones, roughly nine tenths of them with a count of one. The ten largest clonotypes hold 3% to 4% of the sample. The sample's time point label, in plain terms: pretherapy, before neoadjuvant immune checkpoint inhibitors. Samples came from the phase 2 randomized NEOSTAR trial, which tested neoadjuvant nivolumab or nivolumab plus ipilimumab followed by surgery in operable NSCLC.

This material consisted of peripheral blood, taken before neoadjuvant nivolumab, alone or with ipilimumab. The chain uses TRBV7-9 and TRBJ2-1; no D gene can be assigned with confidence. The receptor comes from an adult with non-small cell lung cancer. The CDR3 is CASSPSQNGNEQFF. The sequenced DNA: TGTGCCAGCAGCCCCTCCCAGAATGGCAATGAGCAGTTCTTC.